These 26 T cell receptor beta chains share one sample of origin, sequenced in a study of T cell repertoires in cytomegalovirus infection. Each CDR3 protein is one row after TCRdb ran MiXCR on the reads. The table shows some 220,000 distinct CDR3 sequences, with around 6.4% occurring only once. The sample taken for sequencing was PBMCs. The receptors come from a human donor in good health (CMV status not recorded). Some clones in this sample may be carry-over from other donors' samples.

This clonotype came up many times. The chain recombines TRBV2 with TRBJ2-7; maybe TRBD1 (5 bases). Germline V gene lookup returns CDR1 SNHLY and CDR2 FYNNEI. The CDR3 is made up of 15 amino acids. Trimming took off 1 base at V and 1 base at J, with 11 bases between the two ends. The CDR3: CASSEGLGLSYEQYF. The DNA for the CDR3 is TGTGCCAGCAGTGAAGGGTTGGGGCTTTCCTACGAGCAGTACTTC.

This clonotype was recorded many times. The V and J genes are TRBV7-2 and TRBJ2-3; perhaps TRBD1 as D (5 bases). V lost 2 bases and J 6 bases, leaving 15 bases between the germline ends. The CDR3 consists of 15 residues. CDR1 and CDR2 (germline): SGHTA, FQGNSA. The CDR3 protein is CASSLYRGGWDTQYF. CDR3 nucleotides: TGTGCCAGCAGCTTATATAGGGGCGGCTGGGATACGCAGTATTTT.

This clonotype was observed at least ten times. CDR3 nucleotides: TGTGCCAGCAGTTTTTCAGGGGGAAACACCATATATTTT. Its translation is CASSFSGGNTIYF. The chain joins TRBV12-3 or TRBV12-4 to TRBJ1-3; possible D gene TRBD1, 5 bases. V lost 3 bases, J lost 4 bases, and 7 bases lay in between. This CDR3 is built from 13 residues.

CDR3 bases: TGCAGCGCCGGCGGGACAGGGAACACTGAAGCTTTCTTT. It translates to CSAGGTGNTEAFF. The chain recombines TRBV29-1 with TRBJ1-1; 8 bases fit TRBD1. Per the germline V gene, CDR1 is SQVTM and CDR2 is ANQGSEA. V lost 7 bases to trimming and J lost 1 base; unmatched junction nucleotides: 5. This CDR3 contains 13 residues.

This clonotype was detected ten times or more. The rearrangement links TRBV4-3 to TRBJ1-1; 7 bases match TRBD1. V gave up 3 bases and J gave up 1 base; unmatched junction bases: 8. The germline V gene encodes CDR1 LGHNA and CDR2 YSLEER. This CDR3 contains 16 residues. This chain's CDR3 is CASSQKGARRNTEAFF. Here the CDR3 DNA reads TGCGCCAGCAGCCAGAAGGGGGCCAGACGGAACACTGAAGCTTTCTTT.

This clonotype appeared many times. The chain is built from TRBV6-2 or TRBV6-3 and TRBJ1-1, with D unresolved. The length of the CDR3 is 16 residues. Germline CDR1 and CDR2: MNHEY and SVGEGT. Trimming pared 7 bases from V and 0 bases from J, leaving 18 bases between. The CDR3 nucleotides read TGTGCCAGCACCTATCCCCGGACGGGAATGAACACTGAAGCTTTCTTT. Its protein is CASTYPRTGMNTEAFF.

This clonotype was seen only once. A much larger clone differs from this one at a single base, so this may be a read error. The chain carries TRBV28 and TRBJ1-5; perhaps TRBD1 as D (5 bases). Deletions cut 10 bases from V and 5 bases from J, with 24 bases between. The germline CDR1 and CDR2 sequences are MDHEN and SYDVKM. The CDR3 consists of 16 residues. CDR3 protein: CANRTLAGYPHQPQHF. Written as DNA, the CDR3 is TGTGCCAACAGGACCCTGGCGGGTTATCCCCATCAGCCCCAGCATTTT.

This clonotype was counted many times. The V and J genes are TRBV4-1 and TRBJ2-7; D might be TRBD2 (5 bases). Trimming removed 0 bases at V and 7 bases at J, with 16 bases between. The CDR3 is made up of 15 amino acids. Germline CDR1 and CDR2: MGHRA and YSYEKL. The DNA for the CDR3 is TGCGCCAGCAGCCAAGAAACGACCGGGGTCGGTGAGCAGTACTTC. Its protein is CASSQETTGVGEQYF.

This clonotype has a count of ten or more. V gene TRBV18 combines with J gene TRBJ2-7; the D gene could be TRBD1 or TRBD2 (5 bases each). The CDR3 runs to 14 residues. Germline V CDR1 and CDR2: KGHSH, LQKENI. The V end lost 1 base, the J end lost 2 bases, and 9 bases lay between the germline ends. For the CDR3, the DNA is TGTGCCAGCTCACCACATCCGGGACCCTACGAGCAGTACTTC. It is translated as CASSPHPGPYEQYF. Based on the CDR3 plus reference TRBV18 and TRBJ2-7, the full variable domain is NAGVMQNPRHLVRRRGQEARLRCSPMKGHSHVYWYRQLPEEGLKFMVYLQKENIIDESGMPKERFSAEFPKEGPSILRIQQVVRGDSAAYFCASSPHPGPYEQYFGPGTRLTVT.

This clonotype was seen repeatedly, ten times or more. The rearrangement uses TRBV6-5 and TRBJ1-5; D call uncertain. The CDR3 has 13 residues. V lost 5 bases and J 0 bases, leaving 5 bases between the germline ends. CDR1 and CDR2 from the germline V gene are MNHEY and SVGAGI. The CDR3 DNA follows: TGTGCCAGCAGTACGGTTAGCAATCAGCCCCAGCATTTT. Translating gives CASSTVSNQPQHF.

This clonotype was recorded many times. This sequence joins TRBV7-2 and TRBJ1-2; D perhaps matches TRBD1 (6 bases). Trimming removed 6 bases at V and 8 bases at J, with 19 bases between. Germline V CDR1 and CDR2: SGHTA, FQGNSA. CDR3 size: 14 residues. CDR3 nucleotides: TGTGCCAGCAGTGGCACACAGGGTCAAGACGGCTACACCTTC. This translates into CASSGTQGQDGYTF.

This clonotype was recorded many times. The chain couples TRBV7-3 to TRBJ2-3; 9 bases align to TRBD1. J was trimmed by 4 bases and V by 4 bases; bases with no gene match: 15. Germline V gene sequence: CDR1 SGHTA, CDR2 FQGTGA. The CDR3 has 18 amino acids. DNA for the CDR3: TGTGCCAGCAGCTCGGAGAGCGTTTGGGGACAGGGTCCAGATACGCAGTATTTT. This codes for CASSSESVWGQGPDTQYF.

This clonotype was counted ten times or more. V usage is TRBV7-2 and J usage is TRBJ1-1; D unresolved. Germline CDR1 is SGHTA and CDR2 is FQGNSA. The CDR3 loop spans 14 amino acids. The V end lost 5 bases, the J end lost 1 base, and 11 bases lay between the germline ends. DNA of the CDR3: TGTGCCAGCAGCCTCGGGAGCGGGAACACTGAAGCTTTCTTT. Its protein product is CASSLGSGNTEAFF.

This clonotype came up many times. V is TRBV12-3 or TRBV12-4 and J is TRBJ2-5, with unresolved D. The V gene lost 5 bases and the J gene lost 5 bases, with 18 bases spanning the gap. The CDR3 sequence is 15 residues long. CDR3 sequence reads: CASSPGRFPRETQYF. CDR3 nucleotides: TGTGCCAGCAGTCCCGGACGGTTCCCTAGGGAGACCCAGTACTTC.

This clonotype was counted many times. The rearrangement links TRBV5-1 to TRBJ2-1; 7 nucleotides line up with TRBD1. V shed 3 bases and J 5 bases; nucleotides not matched to a gene: 5. Germline-derived CDR1 and CDR2 are SGHRS and YFSETQ. The CDR3 is 14 residues long. CDR3 sequence (DNA): TGCGCCAGCAGCTGGGGGACAGCTAACAATGAGCAGTTCTTC. It translates to CASSWGTANNEQFF.

This clonotype showed up just a few times. The rearrangement uses TRBV7-9 and TRBJ1-5; D perhaps matches TRBD1 (5 bases). CDR1 is SEHNR, CDR2 FQNEAQ, per germline (reference sequence). CDR3 length: 14 residues. V dropped 3 bases and J dropped 7 bases, with 13 bases sitting between them. The CDR3 is CASSFAGNEQPQHF. CDR3 DNA: TGTGCCAGCAGCTTTGCAGGGAACGAACAGCCCCAGCATTTT.

This clonotype was recorded a few times. The chain is built from TRBV29-1 and TRBJ2-7; possibly TRBD1 or TRBD2 for D (5 bases each). V gave up 7 bases and J gave up 3 bases, with 13 bases separating them. Per germline, CDR1 SQVTM and CDR2 ANQGSEA. CDR3 length: 12 residues. The CDR3 protein is CSAEGRSYEQYF. The CDR3 DNA reads TGCAGCGCCGAGGGACGGAGCTACGAGCAGTACTTC.

This clonotype was found many times. DNA for the CDR3: TGTGCCAGCAGCCCAACAAAGAGGGACAGGGGGGTCTCCTACGAGCAGTACTTC. It yields the protein CASSPTKRDRGVSYEQYF. The chain joins TRBV11-2 to TRBJ2-7; 11 bases are a match to TRBD1. This CDR3 region has 18 residues. From germline, CDR1 is SGHAT and CDR2 FQNNGV. Unmatched junction bases numbered 12, after V lost 5 bases and J lost 0 bases.

At least ten counts were recorded for this clonotype. J is TRBJ2-5 and V is TRBV29-1; D is tentatively TRBD1 or TRBD2 (6 bases each). Germline-derived CDR1 and CDR2 are SQVTM and ANQGSEA. The V and J ends lost 6 bases and 5 bases respectively, with 22 bases between them. The CDR3 is 15 amino acids. In DNA, the CDR3 is TGCAGCGTGGGCCCCCTTGAGGGGGGCTCGGAGACCCAGTACTTC. Amino acid sequence: CSVGPLEGGSETQYF.

This clonotype was observed many times. The chain joins TRBV15 to TRBJ1-1; 8 bases fit TRBD1. V lost 3 bases, J lost 6 bases, and 6 bases stayed unmatched. This CDR3 contains 14 residues. Germline values: CDR1 LNHNV, CDR2 YYDKDF (reference sequence). This chain's CDR3 is CATSSRDRMAEAFF. CDR3 bases: TGTGCCACCAGCAGCCGGGACAGGATGGCTGAAGCTTTCTTT.

In this sample, this clonotype turned up many times. The chain couples TRBV25-1 to TRBJ2-7, with D uncertain. Trimming removed 4 bases at V and 1 base at J, with 11 bases between. The CDR3 covers 14 residues. In germline, CDR1 is MGHDK, CDR2 SYGVNS. The CDR3 nucleotides are TGTGCCAGCAGTGTTACTTGGTCTTCCTACGAGCAGTACTTC. Translation gives CASSVTWSSYEQYF.

This clonotype was detected a few times. J is TRBJ2-3 and V is TRBV7-3, with TRBD2 matching 8 bases. The V segment lost 2 bases and the J segment 2 bases; nucleotides outside the gene matches: 6. CDR1 and CDR2 (germline): SGHTA, FQGTGA. This CDR3 contains 16 residues. In nucleotides, the CDR3 is TGTGCCAGCAGCTTAGAAGCGGGGGCCCCCACAGATACGCAGTATTTT. Protein: CASSLEAGAPTDTQYF.

This clonotype occurred many times. This chain joins TRBV7-2 and TRBJ1-1; D not resolved. The CDR3 loop spans 15 amino acids. Germline-derived CDR1 and CDR2 are SGHTA and FQGNSA. Trimming removed 1 base at V and 5 bases at J, with 14 bases between. CDR3 sequence reads: CASSLVGGSRTEAFF. In nucleotides, the CDR3 is TGTGCCAGCAGCTTAGTCGGCGGCTCAAGGACTGAAGCTTTCTTT.

This clonotype was picked up many times. The chain has TRBV6-6 and TRBJ2-5; D is unresolved. Deletions cut 2 bases from V and 4 bases from J, with 8 bases between. Per the germline V gene, CDR1 is MNHNY and CDR2 is SVGAGI (reference sequence). The CDR3 runs to 13 residues. CDR3 amino acids: CASSYGEAETQYF. As DNA, the CDR3 is TGTGCCAGCAGTTACGGAGAGGCAGAGACCCAGTACTTC.

A few counts support this clonotype. The gene calls are TRBV3-1 and TRBJ1-5, with 9 bases lining up with TRBD1. From germline, CDR1 is LGHDT and CDR2 YNNKEL (reference sequence). The CDR3 sequence is 14 residues long. V gave up 3 bases and J gave up 9 bases; unmatched junction bases: 6. The CDR3 sequence is CASSQGQGGSPQHF. The CDR3 DNA is TGTGCCAGCAGCCAGGGACAGGGAGGTTCGCCCCAGCATTTT.

The chain's CDR3 is CSVTEGTIHQETQYF. In DNA, the CDR3 is TGCAGCGTCACCGAAGGCACTATCCACCAAGAGACCCAGTACTTC. The V and J genes are TRBV29-1 and TRBJ2-5, with D unresolved. V lost 6 bases, J lost 0 bases, and 17 bases lay in between. CDR1 is SQVTM, CDR2 ANQGSEA, per germline. The CDR3 sequence is 15 residues long. Using reference TRBV29-1 and TRBJ2-5 for the parts outside the CDR3, the full variable domain is SAVISQKPSRDICQRGTSLTIQCQVDSQVTMMFWYRQQPGQSLTLIATANQGSEATYESGFVIDKFPISRPNLTFSTLTVSNMSPEDSSIYLCSVTEGTIHQETQYFGPGTRLLVL.